A selection of T cell receptor beta chains follows, all from one sample in a study of vaccination and CD4 T cells after COVID-19. The antigens these receptors bind are not known. MiXCR, run by TCRdb on the PCR reads, gives a single entry per CDR3 protein. Among about 19,000 distinct CDR3 sequences, approximately 61% were seen once, and the ten largest hold around 9.6%. The source material was CD4+ T cells from blood, cultured in vitro, sampled after SARS-CoV-2 vaccination. Every receptor here comes from a human donor who had recovered from COVID-19. Each CDR3 is given with its conserved first and last residue. Fields, in order: CDR3 DNA, CDR3 protein, D gene, V gene, J gene, clone size. A D gene is named only where the DNA matches it firmly. Clone size is not always given. Where it is, it says once, few, many or a class for expanded clones.

CDR3nt: TGTGCCATCAGTGAGTCAAGAGGGCGCTCTGGAAACACCATATATTTT
CDR3aa: CAISESRGRSGNTIYF
d_gene: NA
v_gene: TRBV10-3
j_gene: TRBJ1-3
abundance: few

CDR3nt: TGTGCCAGCAGTGAACAGGGCGGATTCACCGGGGAGCTGTTTTTT
CDR3aa: CASSEQGGFTGELFF
d_gene: NA
v_gene: TRBV6-1
j_gene: TRBJ2-2
abundance: NA

CDR3nt: TGTGCCAGCAGGGTTACGAATCAGCCCCAGCATTTT
CDR3aa: CASRVTNQPQHF
d_gene: NA
v_gene: TRBV6-1
j_gene: TRBJ1-5
abundance: few

CDR3nt: TGCGCCAGCAGCTCGACTAGCGGGAGAGGGCAAGAGACCCAGTACTTC
CDR3aa: CASSSTSGRGQETQYF
d_gene: TRBD2
v_gene: TRBV5-1
j_gene: TRBJ2-5
abundance: NA

CDR3nt: TGTGCCAGCAGTTTAGCGGCAGAAGTCTATGGCTACACCTTC
CDR3aa: CASSLAAEVYGYTF
d_gene: NA
v_gene: TRBV27
j_gene: TRBJ1-2
abundance: few

CDR3nt: TGTGCCAGCAGCCCGGCCGATCAGCCCCAGCATTTT
CDR3aa: CASSPADQPQHF
d_gene: NA
v_gene: TRBV6-2/TRBV6-3
j_gene: TRBJ1-5
abundance: NA

CDR3nt: TGTGCCACCAGCAGAGATAACCCAGAATTCGATGGCTACACCTTC
CDR3aa: CATSRDNPEFDGYTF
d_gene: NA
v_gene: TRBV15
j_gene: TRBJ1-2
abundance: few

CDR3nt: TGTGCCAGCAGCGCCCTCTCCGGGAGGCCCCACACCGGGGAGCTGTTTTTT
CDR3aa: CASSALSGRPHTGELFF
d_gene: TRBD2
v_gene: TRBV27
j_gene: TRBJ2-2
abundance: few

CDR3nt: TGCAGTGCCTTCCCCGGGGACAGGGATTCACCCCTCCACTTT
CDR3aa: CSAFPGDRDSPLHF
d_gene: TRBD1
v_gene: TRBV20-1
j_gene: TRBJ1-6
abundance: NA

CDR3nt: TGTGCCATCAGTGATAAGGGACAGAGTTATGGCTACACCTTC
CDR3aa: CAISDKGQSYGYTF
d_gene: TRBD1
v_gene: TRBV6-1
j_gene: TRBJ1-2
abundance: few

CDR3nt: TGTGCCAGCAGCACTAAAGCCGGGGAGCTGTTTTTT
CDR3aa: CASSTKAGELFF
d_gene: NA
v_gene: TRBV7-9
j_gene: TRBJ2-2
abundance: NA

CDR3nt: TGTGCCAGCAGCCTTAGCTCCTATAATTCACCCCTCCACTTT
CDR3aa: CASSLSSYNSPLHF
d_gene: NA
v_gene: TRBV7-3
j_gene: TRBJ1-6
abundance: NA

CDR3nt: TGTGCCAGCAGTTTAGCGCTCCAGCGCACAGATACGCAGTATTTT
CDR3aa: CASSLALQRTDTQYF
d_gene: NA
v_gene: TRBV12-3/TRBV12-4
j_gene: TRBJ2-3
abundance: NA

CDR3nt: TGTGCCAGCAGCCAGTTTGACAGGGCCTCTAACTATGGCTACACCTTC
CDR3aa: CASSQFDRASNYGYTF
d_gene: TRBD1
v_gene: TRBV3-1
j_gene: TRBJ1-2
abundance: NA

CDR3nt: TGTGCCAGCAGCCAGGACAGCGTATATGATTCACCCCTCCACTTT
CDR3aa: CASSQDSVYDSPLHF
d_gene: NA
v_gene: TRBV5-4
j_gene: TRBJ1-6
abundance: NA

CDR3nt: TGTGCCAGCAGCCCCCGGGAGCAAGAGACCCAGTACTTC
CDR3aa: CASSPREQETQYF
d_gene: NA
v_gene: TRBV7-9
j_gene: TRBJ2-5
abundance: NA

CDR3nt: TGCAGTGCTAGAGATCTACGGGGTGGAACTGAAGCTTTCTTT
CDR3aa: CSARDLRGGTEAFF
d_gene: NA
v_gene: TRBV20-1
j_gene: TRBJ1-1
abundance: NA

CDR3nt: TGTGCCTGGGACCCGGGACTTGCGAACACTGAAGCTTTCTTT
CDR3aa: CAWDPGLANTEAFF
d_gene: NA
v_gene: TRBV30
j_gene: TRBJ1-1
abundance: NA

CDR3nt: TGCAGTGCTAGAGTAGGGCTCTCATGGGGGGAGACCCAGTACTTC
CDR3aa: CSARVGLSWGETQYF
d_gene: NA
v_gene: TRBV20-1
j_gene: TRBJ2-5
abundance: NA

CDR3nt: TGTGCCACCAGTCCTGGGGATCGGGGCTACACCTTC
CDR3aa: CATSPGDRGYTF
d_gene: NA
v_gene: TRBV24-1
j_gene: TRBJ1-2
abundance: NA

CDR3nt: TGTGCCAGCAGCTTATACCCGGACAGACAGTCACCCCTCCACTTT
CDR3aa: CASSLYPDRQSPLHF
d_gene: NA
v_gene: TRBV11-3
j_gene: TRBJ1-6
abundance: NA

CDR3nt: TGTGCCAGCGATCCCAGGGACAGTGTGAACACCGGGGAGCTGTTTTTT
CDR3aa: CASDPRDSVNTGELFF
d_gene: TRBD1
v_gene: TRBV6-1
j_gene: TRBJ2-2
abundance: NA

CDR3nt: TGCAGGCTTAGTCAAGGGAACACTGAAGCTTTCTTT
CDR3aa: CRLSQGNTEAFF
d_gene: NA
v_gene: TRBV20-1
j_gene: TRBJ1-1
abundance: NA

CDR3nt: TGTGCCAGCAGTCTGGGGGCGGGGGGCACCGGGGAGCTGTTTTTT
CDR3aa: CASSLGAGGTGELFF
d_gene: TRBD2
v_gene: TRBV27
j_gene: TRBJ2-2
abundance: few

CDR3nt: TGCAGTGCTCGGGACAGCTCTGGAAACACCATATATTTT
CDR3aa: CSARDSSGNTIYF
d_gene: TRBD1
v_gene: TRBV20-1
j_gene: TRBJ1-3
abundance: few

CDR3nt: TGCAGTGCTAGAGTTTCAGGGGTTGGTGGAAACACCATATATTTT
CDR3aa: CSARVSGVGGNTIYF
d_gene: NA
v_gene: TRBV20-1
j_gene: TRBJ1-3
abundance: few

CDR3nt: TGTGCCACCAGCGGGGGGAGACAGGGGAACCTCTATGGCTACACCTTC
CDR3aa: CATSGGRQGNLYGYTF
d_gene: TRBD1
v_gene: TRBV15
j_gene: TRBJ1-2
abundance: NA

CDR3nt: TGTGCCAGCAAACCCCGGGGGAGTACAGATACGCAGTATTTT
CDR3aa: CASKPRGSTDTQYF
d_gene: NA
v_gene: TRBV12-3/TRBV12-4
j_gene: TRBJ2-3
abundance: NA

CDR3nt: TGCAGTGCTAGACGGACTAGCGGGGGTCGCACAGATACGCAGTATTTT
CDR3aa: CSARRTSGGRTDTQYF
d_gene: TRBD2
v_gene: TRBV20-1
j_gene: TRBJ2-3
abundance: NA

CDR3nt: TGTGCCAGCAGCTTAAAGCACAGGGCAGGGGTGAACACCGGGGAGCTGTTTTTT
CDR3aa: CASSLKHRAGVNTGELFF
d_gene: NA
v_gene: TRBV7-3
j_gene: TRBJ2-2
abundance: NA

CDR3nt: TGCAGTGCTGGGGAGACGCAAAACTATGGCTACACCTTC
CDR3aa: CSAGETQNYGYTF
d_gene: NA
v_gene: TRBV20-1
j_gene: TRBJ1-2
abundance: NA

CDR3nt: TGTGCCAGCAGCTTAACAGACAGGGGGAACACTGAAGCTTTCTTT
CDR3aa: CASSLTDRGNTEAFF
d_gene: TRBD1
v_gene: TRBV9
j_gene: TRBJ1-1
abundance: NA

CDR3nt: TGTGCCATCAGTGACGGCGGGGTTAGCACAGATACGCAGTATTTT
CDR3aa: CAISDGGVSTDTQYF
d_gene: NA
v_gene: TRBV10-3
j_gene: TRBJ2-3
abundance: NA

CDR3nt: TGTGCCAGCAGTTACACCCTACAGGGTTACAATGAGCAGTTCTTC
CDR3aa: CASSYTLQGYNEQFF
d_gene: NA
v_gene: TRBV6-2/TRBV6-3
j_gene: TRBJ2-1
abundance: NA

CDR3nt: TGTGCCAGCAGTTTAAGGGGGGCTGGCTACACCTTC
CDR3aa: CASSLRGAGYTF
d_gene: NA
v_gene: TRBV12-3/TRBV12-4
j_gene: TRBJ1-2
abundance: once

CDR3nt: TGTGCCAGCAGTTACTTAACAGGGGTCCGCACTGAAGCTTTCTTT
CDR3aa: CASSYLTGVRTEAFF
d_gene: TRBD1
v_gene: TRBV6-2/TRBV6-3
j_gene: TRBJ1-1
abundance: NA

CDR3nt: TGTGCCAGCAGTGTATCGGTTTCGGAAACCGAGCAGTACTTC
CDR3aa: CASSVSVSETEQYF
d_gene: NA
v_gene: TRBV6-1
j_gene: TRBJ2-7
abundance: NA

CDR3nt: TGTGCCAGCAGCTTCGGACTAGCGTCGAAGGGGGAGCAGTACTTC
CDR3aa: CASSFGLASKGEQYF
d_gene: TRBD2
v_gene: TRBV11-2
j_gene: TRBJ2-7
abundance: NA

CDR3nt: TGCGCCAGCAGCTTGGAGAGGAACACTGAAGCTTTCTTT
CDR3aa: CASSLERNTEAFF
d_gene: NA
v_gene: TRBV5-1
j_gene: TRBJ1-1
abundance: NA

CDR3nt: TGTGCCACCAGGAGCGGAAACACTGAAGCTTTCTTT
CDR3aa: CATRSGNTEAFF
d_gene: NA
v_gene: TRBV15
j_gene: TRBJ1-1
abundance: few

CDR3nt: TGTGCCAGCAGCCCCTGGGACAGGAACACTGAAGCTTTCTTT
CDR3aa: CASSPWDRNTEAFF
d_gene: TRBD1
v_gene: TRBV7-2
j_gene: TRBJ1-1
abundance: NA

CDR3nt: TGTGCCAGCAAGGACCCTAATAATTCACCCCTCCACTTT
CDR3aa: CASKDPNNSPLHF
d_gene: NA
v_gene: TRBV6-2/TRBV6-3
j_gene: TRBJ1-6
abundance: NA

CDR3nt: TGTGCCAGCAGCTCTTTAAAAGAGGGGGTCAATCAGCCCCAGCATTTT
CDR3aa: CASSSLKEGVNQPQHF
d_gene: NA
v_gene: TRBV7-9
j_gene: TRBJ1-5
abundance: NA

CDR3nt: TGTGCCACCACAGGGCAGGCCAGTTGGAATGGCTACACCTTC
CDR3aa: CATTGQASWNGYTF
d_gene: NA
v_gene: TRBV28
j_gene: TRBJ1-2
abundance: NA

CDR3nt: TGTGCCAGCAGCACCCCTCCGAGTGGGGTGCAGGGCGGACGGGGGACAGATACGCAGTATTTT
CDR3aa: CASSTPPSGVQGGRGTDTQYF
d_gene: NA
v_gene: TRBV7-2
j_gene: TRBJ2-3
abundance: few

CDR3nt: TGTGCCAACAGTGAAGGGCCTAGGGGCTACGAGCAGTACTTC
CDR3aa: CANSEGPRGYEQYF
d_gene: NA
v_gene: TRBV6-1
j_gene: TRBJ2-7
abundance: NA

CDR3nt: TGCAGTGCTAGGAAGGAGGGGGGCTACAATGAGCAGTTCTTC
CDR3aa: CSARKEGGYNEQFF
d_gene: NA
v_gene: TRBV20-1
j_gene: TRBJ2-1
abundance: NA

CDR3nt: TGTGCCAGTAGTACCGGACAGTTTAATCAGCCCCAGCATTTT
CDR3aa: CASSTGQFNQPQHF
d_gene: NA
v_gene: TRBV19
j_gene: TRBJ1-5
abundance: few

CDR3nt: TGTGCCAGCTCCCCGACAGGGGACTATGGCTACACCTTC
CDR3aa: CASSPTGDYGYTF
d_gene: TRBD1
v_gene: TRBV5-3
j_gene: TRBJ1-2
abundance: NA

CDR3nt: TGCAGTGCAGGAAATCAGCCCCAGCATTTT
CDR3aa: CSAGNQPQHF
d_gene: NA
v_gene: TRBV20-1
j_gene: TRBJ1-5
abundance: few

CDR3nt: TGTGCCAGTATTAGGGCTAGCGGCAACAATGAGCAGTTCTTC
CDR3aa: CASIRASGNNEQFF
d_gene: TRBD2
v_gene: TRBV6-1
j_gene: TRBJ2-1
abundance: few

CDR3nt: TGTGCCAGCACCCCCCGACTAGCGGGGGACAATGAGCAGTTCTTC
CDR3aa: CASTPRLAGDNEQFF
d_gene: TRBD2
v_gene: TRBV6-1
j_gene: TRBJ2-1
abundance: NA

CDR3nt: TGTGCCAGCAGTTTACCGGGAAAGGGCACTGAAGCTTTCTTT
CDR3aa: CASSLPGKGTEAFF
d_gene: NA
v_gene: TRBV28
j_gene: TRBJ1-1
abundance: once

CDR3nt: TGTGCCAGCAGTCCCCTCTTCGGCAGAGGCGGCTATGGCTACACCTTC
CDR3aa: CASSPLFGRGGYGYTF
d_gene: NA
v_gene: TRBV6-2/TRBV6-3
j_gene: TRBJ1-2
abundance: NA

CDR3nt: TGTGCCACCAGCAGGATCCTGGGTCAAAGACATATTCAGCCCCAGCATTTT
CDR3aa: CATSRILGQRHIQPQHF
d_gene: NA
v_gene: TRBV15
j_gene: TRBJ1-5
abundance: NA